This TCR beta chain originates from a study of T-cell memory formation after mild COVID-19. This clonotype was counted a few times. The junction differs from germline at one of its ends, possibly a read error. Germline V lookup: CDR1 LGHDT, CDR2 YNNKEL (reference sequence). The CDR3 is 18 residues long. A single record per CDR3 protein comes from TCRdb applying MiXCR to the 5' RACE reads. The table has about 560,000 distinct CDR3 sequences, approximately 19% seen once. The rearrangement joins TRBV3-1 to TRBJ2-1; TRBD2 might be the D (5 bases). The TCR was taken from an adult woman who had mild COVID-19 (a few samples of this study predate the infection). Cell type and time point are not known. Sequences were obtained from PBMCs or a T cell subset sorted from them (not recorded which). The CDR3 loop reads CASSQETLSGGSYSEQFF. Written as DNA, the CDR3 is TGTGCCAGCAGCCAAGAGACCCTAAGCGGCGGCTCCTACAGTGAGCAGTTCTTC.